This T cell receptor beta chain originates from a study of T-cell reconstitution after alpha-beta-depleted transplantation in children. General study findings and limits: At day 60, the high TCRbeta diversity found in some patients originated from recipient T cells and thymic progenitors that had survived.

This clonotype occurred many times. Its antigen is undetermined. Per germline, CDR1 SNHLY and CDR2 FYNNEI. V gave up 6 bases and J gave up 0 bases, with 12 bases separating them. The CDR3 loop spans 14 amino acids. The TCRbeta library incorporated unique molecular identifiers. MiXCR was run by TCRdb on the PCR reads, yielding one entry per CDR3 protein. The sample shows 450,000 to 550,000 distinct CDR3 sequences, roughly 11% of them seen only once. V is TRBV2 and J is TRBJ2-7; a weak D match, TRBD2 (6 bases). The TCR sequence derives from a female patient between 2 and 15 years old who had a stem cell transplant for aplastic anemia, so the T cells may come from the graft donor. The sequencing used PBMCs, mostly from graft donor cells, collected 180 days after TCRalphabeta/CD19-depleted stem cell transplant. CDR3 sequence: CASSGIAVSYEQYF. CDR3 nucleotide sequence: TGTGCCAGCAGCGGAATAGCGGTCTCCTACGAGCAGTACTTC.